Below, 26 T cell receptor beta chains from the same sample are listed, as sequenced in a study of shared clonotypes between healthy human individuals. Method: immunoSEQ multiplex PCR; TCRdb's copy keeps in-frame clones and lacks some. Among a few hundred thousand clones, more than 95% were seen once, and the ten largest hold about 0.06%. Material: naive CD4+ T cells sorted from blood. Stated subset: CD45RA+ positively selected. These receptors all stem from a woman younger than 45 in good health.

The V gene is TRBV28, the J gene TRBJ2-4; TRBD1 or TRBD2 may be the D gene (6 bases each). Germline V gene sequence: CDR1 MDHEN, CDR2 SYDVKM. The CDR3 totals 14 residues. Trimming removed 3 bases from V and 5 bases from J, with 11 bases in between. The chain's CDR3 is CASSFRGRQNIQYF. CDR3 nucleotide sequence: TGTGCCAGCAGTTTCCGGGGGCGCCAAAACATTCAGTACTTC. The complete variable domain, with remaining parts taken from reference TRBV28 and TRBJ2-4, reads DVKVTQSSRYLVKRTGEKVFLECVQDMDHENMFWYRQDPGLGLRLIYFSYDVKMKEKGDIPEGYSVSREKKERFSLILESASTNQTSMYLCASSFRGRQNIQYFGAGTRLSVL.

V gene TRBV2 combines with J gene TRBJ2-1; 7 bases match TRBD2. This CDR3 region has 12 residues. Germline V gene sequence: CDR1 SNHLY, CDR2 FYNNEI. V shed 9 bases and J 3 bases; nucleotides not matched to a gene: 2. In nucleotides, the CDR3 is TGTGCCAGGACTAGCAGCTACAATGAGCAGTTCTTC. Its protein is CARTSSYNEQFF.

The chain joins TRBV27 to TRBJ1-1, with D perhaps matching TRBD1 (6 bases). This CDR3 is 15 amino acids long. The germline V gene encodes CDR1 MNHEY and CDR2 SMNVEV (reference sequence). V lost 6 bases, J lost 4 bases, and 18 bases lay in between. The CDR3 loop reads CASRTRVVRGTEAFF. CDR3 nucleotides: TGTGCCAGCAGAACCAGGGTGGTCAGGGGCACTGAAGCTTTCTTT.

This clone was counted once. J is TRBJ1-2 and V is TRBV19; TRBD1 agrees at 7 bases. The germline V gene encodes CDR1 LNHDA and CDR2 SQIVND (reference sequence). V dropped 4 bases and J dropped 8; count of bases not matched to a gene: 16. The CDR3 runs to 16 residues. The CDR3 coding sequence is TGTGCCAGTAGTACCACCCATGGACAGGTCGCACGAGGCTACACCTTC. Its translation is CASSTTHGQVARGYTF.

This chain connects TRBV28 to TRBJ1-5, with 7 bases that match TRBD1. This CDR3 is 19 amino acids long. V was clipped by 3 bases and J by 1 base; unmatched bases: 15. Germline V CDR1 and CDR2: MDHEN, SYDVKM. The CDR3 region has the DNA TGTGCCAGCAGTTTGGGGGGGACAGTCGGGGTTGGCAGCAATCAGCCCCAGCATTTT. Translating it yields CASSLGGTVGVGSNQPQHF. Variable domain in full (rest from reference TRBV28 and TRBJ1-5): DVKVTQSSRYLVKRTGEKVFLECVQDMDHENMFWYRQDPGLGLRLIYFSYDVKMKEKGDIPEGYSVSREKKERFSLILESASTNQTSMYLCASSLGGTVGVGSNQPQHFGDGTRLSIL.

This rearrangement joins TRBV7-2 to TRBJ1-5, with D possibly matching TRBD1 (6 bases). The CDR3 consists of 16 residues. Germline V gives CDR1 SGHTA, CDR2 FQGNSA. Between the trimmed V and J ends, which lost 1 base and 4 bases, there was a span of 14 bases. CDR3 protein: CASSLGGQGNNQPQHF. Written as DNA, the CDR3 is TGTGCCAGCAGCTTAGGTGGTCAGGGGAATAATCAGCCCCAGCATTTT.

The table lists this clone with a count of one. This chain links TRBV6-5 with TRBJ2-3; D remains unclear. V was shortened by 5 bases and J by 8 bases, with 20 bases between the two germline ends. This CDR3 contains 15 residues. Germline loops: CDR1 MNHEY, CDR2 SVGAGI. CDR3 sequence (DNA): TGTGCCAGCAGTAAAAAACCCCACAGCCACCCTACGCAGTATTTT. Its protein is CASSKKPHSHPTQYF.

The chain joins TRBV11-2 to TRBJ2-1, with D perhaps matching TRBD2 (6 bases). V was pared by 5 bases and J by 15 bases, with 17 bases between. This CDR3 is built from 12 residues. Germline CDR1 reads SGHAT; CDR2 reads FQNNGV. The CDR3 DNA is TGTGCCAGCAGCCCTCAGAATAGCGGATTGTTCTTC. This sequence encodes CASSPQNSGLFF.

The chain joins TRBV27 to TRBJ2-1; 13 nucleotides align to TRBD2. The CDR3 covers 15 residues. Germline assignment: CDR1 MNHEY and CDR2 SMNVEV (reference sequence). V trimming: 3 bases; J trimming: 8 bases; junction bases outside the gene matches: 4. The DNA of the CDR3 is TGTGCCAGCAGTTTGGGACTAGCGGGAACGCATGAGCAGTTCTTC. It specifies CASSLGLAGTHEQFF.

This chain connects TRBV6-1 to TRBJ1-4; D is perhaps TRBD1 (6 bases). Germline assignment: CDR1 MNHNS and CDR2 SASEGT. Deletions cut 9 bases from V and 7 bases from J, with 21 bases between. CDR3 length equals 15 residues. The CDR3 loop reads CASKLRIQGFEKLFF. CDR3 nucleotides: TGTGCCAGTAAACTCCGTATACAGGGATTTGAAAAACTGTTTTTT.

The genes are TRBV9 and TRBJ2-7; D remains ambiguous. The germline gives CDR1 SGDLS, CDR2 YYNGEE. The CDR3 has 14 residues. Trimming pared 0 bases from V and 1 base from J, leaving 8 bases between. CDR3 nucleotide sequence: TGTGCCAGCAGCGTAGGAGGTCAGTCCTACGAGCAGTACTTC. Translated, it gives CASSVGGQSYEQYF. Based on the CDR3 plus reference TRBV9 and TRBJ2-7, the full variable domain is DSGVTQTPKHLITATGQRVTLRCSPRSGDLSVYWYQQSLDQGLQFLIQYYNGEERAKGNILERFSAQQFPDLHSELNLSSLELGDSALYFCASSVGGQSYEQYFGPGTRLTVT.

The chain uses TRBV11-3 and TRBJ2-1; 9 bases map to TRBD1. This CDR3 is 13 amino acids long. V trimming: 4 bases; J trimming: 6 bases; junction bases outside the gene matches: 1. CDR1 is SGHNT, CDR2 YENEEA, per germline. The CDR3 sequence: CASSSDRGNEQFF. The CDR3 DNA reads TGTGCCAGCAGCTCGGACAGGGGCAATGAGCAGTTCTTC. Full variable domain (outside the CDR3, taken from reference TRBV11-3 and TRBJ2-1): EAGVVQSPRYKIIEKKQPVAFWCNPISGHNTLYWYLQNLGQGPELLIRYENEEAVDDSQLPKDRFSAERLKGVDSTLKIQPAELGDSAVYLCASSSDRGNEQFFGPGTRLTVL.

The chain combines TRBV5-1 with TRBJ1-4; unclear D gene. Germline V gene lookup returns CDR1 SGHRS and CDR2 YFSETQ. This CDR3 comprises 16 residues. V lost 4 bases and J 5 bases, leaving 18 bases between the germline ends. CDR3 DNA sequence: TGCGCCAGCAGCACTCGAGAGGTATCCCCAAATGAAAAACTGTTTTTT. Residues: CASSTREVSPNEKLFF. Looking up the rest from reference TRBV5-1 and TRBJ1-4 gives the full variable domain: KAGVTQTPRYLIKTRGQQVTLSCSPISGHRSVSWYQQTPGQGLQFLFEYFSETQRNKGNFPGRFSGRQFSNSRSEMNVSTLELGDSALYLCASSTREVSPNEKLFFGSGTQLSVL.

V gene TRBV6-6 combines with J gene TRBJ2-7; D ambiguous. Germline V gives CDR1 MNHNY, CDR2 SVGAGI (reference sequence). V was shortened by 0 bases and J by 6 bases, with 6 bases between the two germline ends. This CDR3 has 12 amino acids. CDR3 amino acids: CASSYSGREQYF. As DNA, the CDR3 is TGTGCCAGCAGTTACTCTGGTCGCGAGCAGTACTTC.

The V call is TRBV5-1, the J call TRBJ2-7; D tentatively fits TRBD1 or TRBD2 (6 bases each). This CDR3 is 15 amino acids long. V was pared by 2 bases and J by 6 bases, with 18 bases between. Germline V gene sequence: CDR1 SGHRS, CDR2 YFSETQ. CDR3 region: CASSLRGDSGLEQYF. The CDR3 coding sequence is TGCGCCAGCAGCTTAAGGGGGGACTCTGGCCTCGAGCAGTACTTC. Supplemented by reference TRBV5-1 and TRBJ2-7, the full variable domain reads KAGVTQTPRYLIKTRGQQVTLSCSPISGHRSVSWYQQTPGQGLQFLFEYFSETQRNKGNFPGRFSGRQFSNSRSEMNVSTLELGDSALYLCASSLRGDSGLEQYFGPGTRLTVT.

The CDR3 sequence is CASSPGGGPRNEQFF. CDR3 bases: TGCGCCAGCAGCCCCGGGGGAGGGCCGAGGAATGAGCAGTTCTTC. The chain couples TRBV10-1 to TRBJ2-1; 7 bases are shared with TRBD2. J was trimmed by 7 bases and V by 6 bases; bases with no gene match: 12. The length of the CDR3 is 15 residues. Germline V lookup: CDR1 WNHNN, CDR2 SYGVQD (reference sequence).

This rearrangement joins TRBV7-3 to TRBJ2-5, with 7 bases lining up with TRBD2. J gave up 4 bases and V 2 bases, and 7 bases lay outside the gene matches. Looked up from germline, CDR1 is SGHTA and CDR2 is FQGTGA. The CDR3 covers 15 residues. The CDR3 nucleotides read TGTGCCAGCAGCTTAGGGGCGGGAGACGGAGAGACCCAGTACTTC. Its translation: CASSLGAGDGETQYF.

The chain combines TRBV7-9 with TRBJ2-1; 7 bases are shared with TRBD1. The germline gives CDR1 SEHNR, CDR2 FQNEAQ (reference sequence). J gave up 1 base and V 5 bases, and 14 bases lay outside the gene matches. The CDR3 extends over 18 amino acids. CDR3 in DNA: TGTGCCAGCAGCCCCCTAAAAGTTGGCAGGGGGTCCTACAATGAGCAGTTCTTC. As protein: CASSPLKVGRGSYNEQFF.

The chain employs TRBV27 and TRBJ1-3; D ambiguous. This CDR3 contains 15 residues. V shed 1 base and J shed 0 bases, with 7 bases lying between them. Germline V gene lookup returns CDR1 MNHEY and CDR2 SMNVEV (reference sequence). The CDR3: CASSLFAGSGNTIYF. CDR3 in DNA: TGTGCCAGCAGTTTATTTGCTGGCTCTGGAAACACCATATATTTT.

This chain uses TRBV28 with TRBJ1-1; maybe TRBD1 (5 bases). This CDR3 contains 16 residues. Trimming stripped 6 bases from V and 0 bases from J, with 17 bases between. The germline V gene has CDR1 MDHEN and CDR2 SYDVKM. The DNA of the CDR3 is TGTGCCAGCAGCGAAAGAGGGCGGGGGATGAACACTGAAGCTTTCTTT. Protein sequence: CASSERGRGMNTEAFF.

The V call is TRBV27, the J call TRBJ1-1, with D uncertain. CDR3 size: 13 residues. Germline assignment: CDR1 MNHEY and CDR2 SMNVEV (reference sequence). V was cut by 2 bases and J by 0 bases, with 4 bases left in between. As DNA, the CDR3 is TGTGCCAGCAGTTTAATGCTGAACACTGAAGCTTTCTTT. It yields the protein CASSLMLNTEAFF.

The V gene is TRBV6-5, the J gene TRBJ1-5; D uncertain. Germline V gene lookup returns CDR1 MNHEY and CDR2 SVGAGI. CDR3 size: 14 residues. V was shortened by 6 bases and J by 4 bases, with 13 bases between the two germline ends. The CDR3 nucleotides read TGTGCCAGCAGCTCCCCGCACGGTAATCAGCCCCAGCATTTT. Protein sequence: CASSSPHGNQPQHF.

CDR3 amino acids: CASSIRGGNQPQHF. CDR3 DNA sequence: TGTGCCAGCAGCATCAGGGGAGGCAATCAGCCCCAGCATTTT. V usage is TRBV27 and J usage is TRBJ1-5, with a weak D call TRBD1 (6 bases). The CDR3 is made up of 14 amino acids. The V and J ends lost 6 bases and 2 bases respectively, with 11 bases between them. The germline gives CDR1 MNHEY, CDR2 SMNVEV (reference sequence).

The chain links TRBV27 to TRBJ2-7, with 8 bases aligning to TRBD2. Germline assignment: CDR1 MNHEY and CDR2 SMNVEV (reference sequence). Trimming took 5 bases from V and 0 from J; bases not matched to a gene: 12. The CDR3 has 17 amino acids. The chain's CDR3 is CASSARLATDSSYEQYF. For the CDR3, the DNA is TGTGCCAGCAGTGCCCGACTAGCGACCGACAGCTCCTACGAGCAGTACTTC.

The V call is TRBV27, the J call TRBJ1-5, with D maybe TRBD1 (6 bases). Trimming stripped 3 bases from V and 0 bases from J, with 18 bases between. Germline values: CDR1 MNHEY, CDR2 SMNVEV (reference sequence). The CDR3 extends over 18 amino acids. The chain's CDR3 is CASSLLGGRRYSNQPQHF. In DNA form, the CDR3 reads TGTGCCAGCAGTTTGCTTGGGGGCAGGCGATATAGCAATCAGCCCCAGCATTTT.

This sequence joins TRBV6-1 and TRBJ1-5; D is perhaps TRBD1 (5 bases). Germline loops: CDR1 MNHNS, CDR2 SASEGT. This CDR3 has 16 residues. Trimming took off 4 bases at V and 3 bases at J, with 16 bases between the two ends. CDR3 protein: CASSAPSGGINQPQHF. CDR3 bases: TGTGCCAGCAGTGCCCCGTCGGGGGGGATCAATCAGCCCCAGCATTTT.